This T cell receptor beta chain was recovered during a study of blood T cells in healthy people across ages. Combining a sample-barcoded 5' primer with a J-beta primer mix, a second PCR ran for roughly 7 to 11 cycles. Researchers report that a template-switch adaptor with 12 random nucleotides tagged each cDNA molecule. From the 5' RACE reads, TCRdb called clonotypes with MiXCR, one entry per CDR3 protein. The data hold about 2 million distinct CDR3 sequences, with about 49% observed a single time. Germline V CDR1 and CDR2: PRHDT, FYEKMQ (reference sequence). The CDR3 sequence is 14 residues long. J lost 5 bases, V lost 6 bases, and 7 bases had no gene match.

This clonotype was obtained from a woman aged 40 to 55 in good health. The rearrangement joins TRBV13 to TRBJ2-1; TRBD1 matches 7 bases. The specimen was blood. The CDR3 DNA follows: TGTGCCAGCAGGGTAGGGACAGCGGACAATGAGCAGTTCTTC. Amino acids: CASRVGTADNEQFF.